The 4 T cell receptor beta chains presented below share a single source sample, sequenced in a study of cytomegalovirus exposure and HLA in healthy donors. This PCR relied on a set of 60 Vbeta primers and 13 Jbeta primers. Repertoires were generated with immunoSEQ multiplex PCR, while TCRdb's copy carries only in-frame clones and drops some. Of 200,000 to 250,000 clones listed, 75% to 85% are singletons. Specimen: PBMCs. Receptors were obtained from a woman in her forties in good health and CMV-seronegative.

This clone was recorded once. The CDR3 DNA reads TGCGCCAGCAGCCAGCCCGGCGGGGAGGATGAGCAGTTCTTC. Protein: CASSQPGGEDEQFF. The chain has TRBV4-1 and TRBJ2-1; a possible D gene is TRBD2 (6 bases). CDR3 length: 14 amino acids. Trimming left V 3 bases short and J 8 bases short, with 14 bases between. The germline V gene encodes CDR1 MGHRA and CDR2 YSYEKL.

V and J are TRBV20-1 and TRBJ2-2, with D possibly matching TRBD2 (5 bases). The germline gives CDR1 DFQATT, CDR2 SNEGSKA (reference sequence). The CDR3 is 11 amino acids. V was clipped by 6 bases and J by 5 bases, with 7 bases between them. The CDR3 nucleotides are TGCAGTGCCCGGGGTACCGGGGAGCTGTTTTTT. This codes for CSARGTGELFF.

The chain uses TRBV19 and TRBJ2-3, with TRBD2 matching over 8 bases. CDR3 length: 16 amino acids. Germline assignment: CDR1 LNHDA and CDR2 SQIVND (reference sequence). J was trimmed by 1 base and V by 6 bases; bases with no gene match: 9. The CDR3 loop reads CASSDRRAGGTDTQYF. The CDR3 DNA reads TGTGCCAGTAGCGATAGGAGAGCGGGAGGCACAGATACGCAGTATTTT.

The chain combines TRBV7-6 with TRBJ2-7, with 8 bases matching TRBD2. The CDR3 totals 15 residues. V shed 5 bases and J 5 bases; nucleotides not matched to a gene: 11. Germline-derived CDR1 and CDR2 are SGHVS and FNYEAQ. The CDR3 sequence: CASSRRAGGIHEQYF. The CDR3, as DNA: TGTGCCAGCAGCCGACGTGCGGGAGGAATCCACGAGCAGTACTTC. The full variable domain, in which reference TRBV7-6 and TRBJ2-7 provide the parts outside the CDR3, is GAGVSQSPRYKVTKRGQDVALRCDPISGHVSLYWYRQALGQGPEFLTYFNYEAQQDKSGLPNDRFSAERPEGSISTLTIQRTEQRDSAMYRCASSRRAGGIHEQYFGPGTRLTVT.